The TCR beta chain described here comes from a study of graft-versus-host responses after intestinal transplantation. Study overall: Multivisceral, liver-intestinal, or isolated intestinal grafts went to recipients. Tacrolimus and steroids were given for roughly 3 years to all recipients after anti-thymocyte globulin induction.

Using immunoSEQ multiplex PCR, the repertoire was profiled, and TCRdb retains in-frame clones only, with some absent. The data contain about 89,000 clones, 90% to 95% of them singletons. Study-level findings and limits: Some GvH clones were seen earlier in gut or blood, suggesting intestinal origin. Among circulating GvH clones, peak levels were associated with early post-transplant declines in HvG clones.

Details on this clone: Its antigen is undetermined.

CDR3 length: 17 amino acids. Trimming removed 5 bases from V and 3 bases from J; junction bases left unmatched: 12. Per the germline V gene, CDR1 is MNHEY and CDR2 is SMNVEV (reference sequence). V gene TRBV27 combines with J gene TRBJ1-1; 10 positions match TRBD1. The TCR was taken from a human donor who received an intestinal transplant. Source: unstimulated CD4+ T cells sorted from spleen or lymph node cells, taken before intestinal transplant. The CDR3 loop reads CASSPGQGVAWDTEAFF. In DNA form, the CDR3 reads TGTGCCAGCAGTCCCGGACAGGGGGTGGCGTGGGACACTGAAGCTTTCTTT.